This TCR beta chain was observed in a study of T-cell memory formation after mild COVID-19. Study conclusions and caveats: Clones that contracted from day 15 to 85 had balanced CD4/CD8; later expanders were CD4+ biased.

TCRdb re-derived calls from the 5' RACE reads in MiXCR, one entry per CDR3 protein. The sample gives around 340,000 distinct CDR3 sequences, about an eighth of which show up once; approximately 22% is in the top ten. This clonotype was counted between two and nine times. Its antigen is currently unknown. CDR1 SGHRS and CDR2 YFSETQ come from the germline V gene. V was shortened by 0 bases and J by 0 bases, with 9 bases between the two germline ends. The CDR3 contains 16 residues. This receptor was obtained from a man aged 18 to 30 who had mild COVID-19 (a few samples of this study predate the infection). Cell type and time point are not known. The sample was PBMCs or a T cell subset sorted from them (not recorded which). The rearrangement links TRBV5-1 to TRBJ2-2; D might be TRBD1 or TRBD2, each matching 5 bases. The CDR3 spells CASSLVGTSNTGELFF. The DNA of the CDR3 is TGCGCCAGCAGCTTGGTCGGGACCTCGAACACCGGGGAGCTGTTTTTT.